This passage covers 19 T cell receptor beta chains from one sample sequenced in a study of blood T cell repertoires in COVID-19. Generated by immunoSEQ multiplex PCR, the TCRdb table keeps only in-frame clones and is missing some. Counted here are 85,000 to 130,000 clones, around four fifths occurring once; the ten biggest clones make up more than 20%. Input material: peripheral blood. All receptors derive from a man aged 55 to 69 with acute or convalescent COVID-19.

In its sample, this clone was seen a few times. CDR3 bases: TGTGCCAGCTCACCACCGGGCAGTCCCTCCTACAATGAGCAGTTCTTC. This codes for CASSPPGSPSYNEQFF. The V call is TRBV18, the J call TRBJ2-1; no definite D call. V shed 0 bases and J shed 0 bases, with 9 bases lying between them. The CDR3 is made up of 16 amino acids. The germline CDR1 and CDR2 sequences are KGHSH and LQKENI.

The CDR3 region has the DNA TGTGCCAGCAGTGAATATGGAGACCCCACAGATACGCAGTATTTT. As protein: CASSEYGDPTDTQYF. The V and J genes are TRBV25-1 and TRBJ2-3; no reliable D call. The CDR3 is made up of 15 amino acids. Trimming cost V 0 bases and J 2 bases, with 9 bases left between them. Germline CDR1 MGHDK, CDR2 SYGVNS.

This sequence joins TRBV11-3 and TRBJ2-1; tentatively, D is TRBD2 (6 bases). V was trimmed by 5 bases and J by 6 bases, leaving 14 bases between them. This CDR3 contains 14 residues. Germline CDR1 SGHNT, CDR2 YENEEA. The CDR3 DNA is TGTGCCAGCAGCCAAGAGGGGACTTCCAATGAGCAGTTCTTC. Translation gives CASSQEGTSNEQFF. Full variable domain (missing parts from reference TRBV11-3 and TRBJ2-1): EAGVVQSPRYKIIEKKQPVAFWCNPISGHNTLYWYLQNLGQGPELLIRYENEEAVDDSQLPKDRFSAERLKGVDSTLKIQPAELGDSAVYLCASSQEGTSNEQFFGPGTRLTVL.

The V call is TRBV5-1, the J call TRBJ2-5, with TRBD1 matching over 9 bases. Germline V CDR1 and CDR2: SGHRS, YFSETQ. The CDR3 extends over 14 amino acids. Trimming at V came to 4 bases and at J to 4 bases, leaving 5 bases not matched to a gene. CDR3 DNA: TGCGCCAGCAGCACTACAGGGGGCGCAGAGACCCAGTACTTC. Translating gives CASSTTGGAETQYF.

The chain employs TRBV28 and TRBJ1-5; possibly TRBD1 for D (5 bases). Trimming removed 6 bases from V and 2 bases from J, with 14 bases in between. Germline V gene lookup returns CDR1 MDHEN and CDR2 SYDVKM. This CDR3 has 15 amino acids. CDR3 DNA: TGTGCCAGCAGCGAGACCCAGGGTGGCAATCAGCCCCAGCATTTT. It specifies CASSETQGGNQPQHF.

The chain combines TRBV27 with TRBJ2-2; 8 bases agree with TRBD1. CDR1 is MNHEY, CDR2 SMNVEV, per germline (reference sequence). The CDR3 contains 16 residues. After removal of 7 bases from V and 0 bases from J, the junction contained 7 bases not matched to a gene. The CDR3 DNA follows: TGTGCCAGCACCACTGCAGGGGGCACGAACACCGGGGAGCTGTTTTTT. Protein sequence: CASTTAGGTNTGELFF.

This chain joins TRBV18 and TRBJ2-7, with 14 bases fitting TRBD2. V lost 6 bases to trimming and J lost 5 bases; unmatched junction nucleotides: 18. In germline, CDR1 is KGHSH, CDR2 LQKENI. This CDR3 comprises 19 residues. CDR3 loop: CASSALPPTGTSGSNEQYV. The CDR3 DNA sequence: TGTGCCAGCTCCGCATTACCCCCAACCGGGACTAGCGGGAGTAACGAGCAGTACGTC.

The J gene is TRBJ1-2, the V gene TRBV18; 7 bases are shared with TRBD1. The V gene end was trimmed by 4 bases and the J gene end by 2 bases; junction bases not matched to a gene: 7. CDR1 and CDR2 (germline): KGHSH, LQKENI. CDR3 length: 15 residues. Here the CDR3 reads CASSLTGAPNYGYTF. The CDR3 DNA reads as TGTGCCAGCTCACTAACAGGGGCTCCCAACTATGGCTACACCTTC.

The J gene is TRBJ2-6, the V gene TRBV15, with no clear D. Trimming removed 0 bases from V and 3 bases from J, with 3 bases in between. The CDR3 has 14 residues. Looked up from germline, CDR1 is LNHNV and CDR2 is YYDKDF (reference sequence). The CDR3 protein is CATSRDHGANVLTF. The DNA of the CDR3 is TGTGCCACCAGCAGAGATCATGGGGCCAACGTCCTGACTTTC.

V is TRBV3-1 (or the pseudogene TRBV3-2) and J is TRBJ1-6, with 9 positions matching TRBD1. The CDR3 spans 15 residues. Trimming took 4 bases from V and 5 from J; bases not matched to a gene: 3. Germline V gives CDR1 LGHDT, CDR2 YNNKEL (reference sequence). CDR3 sequence reads: CASSLRDRDNSPLHF. DNA of the CDR3: TGTGCCAGCAGCCTACGGGACAGGGATAATTCACCCCTCCACTTT.

The rearrangement uses TRBV6-6 and TRBJ2-2, with a tentative D call TRBD2 (6 bases). Germline CDR1 reads MNHNY; CDR2 reads SVGAGI (reference sequence). This CDR3 is 15 amino acids long. Trimming stripped 4 bases from V and 7 bases from J, with 16 bases between. CDR3 protein: CASSFPSEVGGELFF. The CDR3 bases are TGTGCCAGCAGTTTCCCTAGCGAGGTGGGCGGGGAGCTGTTTTTT.

The rearrangement joins TRBV4-1 to TRBJ2-1, with D perhaps matching TRBD1 (5 bases). The CDR3 sequence is 16 residues long. Looked up from germline, CDR1 is MGHRA and CDR2 is YSYEKL. V gave up 3 bases and J gave up 4 bases, with 16 bases separating them. CDR3 coding DNA: TGCGCCAGCAGCCACATGGACATGGTCTTTTACAATGAGCAGTTCTTC. Protein product: CASSHMDMVFYNEQFF.

The chain recombines TRBV5-4 with TRBJ1-2; unclear D gene. Trimming stripped 4 bases from V and 0 bases from J, with 7 bases between. Germline-derived CDR1 and CDR2 are SGHNT and YYREEE (reference sequence). The CDR3 has 13 amino acids. Here the CDR3 reads CASSPGTNYGYTF. The CDR3 bases are TGTGCCAGCAGCCCCGGGACTAACTATGGCTACACCTTC.

V is TRBV28 and J is TRBJ1-1, with TRBD1 matching over 7 bases. The germline CDR1 and CDR2 sequences are MDHEN and SYDVKM. With V trimmed by 7 bases and J by 6 bases, 11 bases remained unmatched. This CDR3 is built from 14 residues. Here the CDR3 reads CASTRTGVSPEAFF. Here the CDR3 DNA reads TGTGCCAGCACACGGACAGGAGTCAGCCCTGAAGCTTTCTTT.

The V call is TRBV28, the J call TRBJ1-5, with no clear D. V lost 6 bases, J lost 9 bases, and 18 bases lay in between. This CDR3 has 14 amino acids. The germline V gene encodes CDR1 MDHEN and CDR2 SYDVKM. In nucleotides, the CDR3 is TGTGCCAGCAGCTTAGCGGGTATTCATCTGCCCCAGCATTTT. Translation: CASSLAGIHLPQHF.

This clone was seen once. The rearrangement joins TRBV6-1 to TRBJ1-1; 10 bases fit TRBD1. Germline V gene sequence: CDR1 MNHNS, CDR2 SASEGT. Germline trimming cut 1 base from V and 6 bases from J; bases unmatched to any gene: 2. CDR3 length: 14 residues. The CDR3 sequence: CASSEGTGGPEAFF. The CDR3 DNA sequence: TGTGCCAGCAGTGAAGGGACAGGGGGTCCTGAAGCTTTCTTT.

This chain joins TRBV29-1 and TRBJ2-1; 12 bases are shared with TRBD2. In germline, CDR1 is SQVTM, CDR2 ANQGSEA. The CDR3 spans 16 residues. V lost 6 bases, J lost 9 bases, and 15 bases stayed unmatched. The CDR3 loop reads CSVPTLAGGPFTEQFF. CDR3 sequence (DNA): TGCAGCGTGCCTACTCTAGCGGGAGGGCCTTTCACTGAGCAGTTCTTC.

V gene TRBV11-2 combines with J gene TRBJ2-3; D is possibly TRBD2 (6 bases). The V gene's germline CDR1 is SGHAT and CDR2 FQNNGV. The CDR3 is 14 amino acids. Between the trimmed V and J ends, which lost 5 bases and 0 bases, there was a span of 9 bases. Written as DNA, the CDR3 is TGTGCCAGCAGCCCGGGACTCAGCACAGATACGCAGTATTTT. Encoded protein: CASSPGLSTDTQYF. The variable domain in full, with the rest retrieved from reference TRBV11-2 and TRBJ2-3, is EAGVAQSPRYKIIEKRQSVAFWCNPISGHATLYWYQQILGQGPKLLIQFQNNGVVDDSQLPKDRFSAERLKGVDSTLKIQPAKLEDSAVYLCASSPGLSTDTQYFGPGTRLTVL.

This clone appeared a few times. This chain's CDR3 is CASSPGTGSFTLHF. CDR3 in DNA: TGTGCCAGCAGCCCAGGGACAGGGAGCTTCACCCTCCACTTT. This chain connects TRBV3-1 (or the pseudogene TRBV3-2) to TRBJ1-6; 9 bases are a match to TRBD1. Germline values: CDR1 LGHDT, CDR2 YNNKEL (reference sequence). With V trimmed by 4 bases and J by 14 bases, 9 bases remained unmatched. CDR3 length equals 14 residues.